This TCR beta chain derives from a study of molecular identifiers for immune sequencing clone quantification. Study-level results: Over 98% of effector molecules, but under 1% in naive cells, were held by clones with more than 20 RNA copies.

This clonotype has at least ten counts. The antigen is not known. TCRdb re-analysed the PCR reads in MiXCR, keeping a single row per CDR3 protein. The sample shows 65,000 or so distinct CDR3 sequences, about 18% of them seen only once. CDR1 is DFQATT, CDR2 SNEGSKA, per germline (reference sequence). This CDR3 comprises 13 residues. V was shortened by 4 bases and J by 1 base, with 5 bases between the two germline ends. What was sequenced was naive CD8+ T cells from blood, with Jurkat cell RNA spiked in. Subset in this sample: FACS-sorted CD8+CD4-CCR7+CD45RA+ naive T cells. The V call is TRBV20-1, the J call TRBJ2-6; D may be TRBD2 (5 bases). The source of this sequence is a human donor in good health. Some libraries in this study had Jurkat cell RNA spiked in. The CDR3 region has the DNA TGCAGTGCTACGGGGTCTGGGGCCAACGTCCTGACTTTC. As protein: CSATGSGANVLTF.